Sequencing of this T cell receptor (beta chain) was carried out in a study of cytomegalovirus exposure and HLA in healthy donors (dated by TCRdb to the late 2010s). A note on the overall study: According to an earlier analysis of 587 of the donors, about 179 million T cells yielded 90 million to 140 million unique TCR beta sequences and 276 Gb of sequence data. Of the 398 genotyped donors, 81% fell in the genetic ancestry cluster associated with self-reported Caucasian donors. Rather than using new phenotypic data, the later analysis identified candidate immune exposures from TCR beta sequences and from how often those sequences occurred across donors. On average, roughly 250,000 unique TCR beta nucleotide sequences were sequenced per donor among fewer than 500 genotyped donors of the cohort, with roughly 19% of those sequences being non-productive. Because of strong linkage in the cohort, four or five DR-DQ haplotypes were treated as single units for association and clustering. To study patterns of TCR occurrence, a later analysis re-analyzed previously published TCR beta repertoires from around 670 donors and added high-resolution HLA genotyping. In a later genetic analysis, genome-wide SNP genotypes for about 55% of the roughly 700 donors were used, and that subset was treated as a discovery cohort. Along with the approximately 700-subject first cohort, a separate validation cohort of more than 90 different subjects was used. To predict cytomegalovirus infection status, the study brought together high-throughput TCR immunosequencing, statistical association of individual TCRs with disease status, and machine learning. Every discovery cohort repertoire had been produced on one sequencing platform. An earlier analysis of 587 of the donors used high-throughput TCR beta sequencing to judge whether each TCR beta V gene segment behaved as functional or pseudogenic. Class I and class II HLA loci were covered by the typing at four-digit resolution. Approximately 300 gigabases of sequencing data and around 85 million unique TCR sequences made up an early release that covered 640 HLA-typed donors. The number of typed donors differed by locus: roughly 620-630 for A, B, C, DRB1 and DQB1; roughly 510 for DQA1; 606 for DPA1; and 400 to 480 for DPB1. The study profiled the T cell repertoires of about 640 subjects by immunosequencing and related them to cytomegalovirus serostatus. The study aimed to test whether cataloging public T cell receptors could reveal signatures of past pathogen exposure. Donor age, sex, ethnicity and CMV serostatus were compiled alongside the repertoire data. General study outcomes and caveats: While some public TCRs were present in many individuals, most TCR sequences turned up only very rarely across donors. In an earlier analysis of over 550 of the donors, most TCR beta V segments were observed in productive rearrangements about 87% or about 30% of the time, broadly matching IMGT annotations. A total of some 180 TCR beta chains were listed by the study as associated with cytomegalovirus. A later analysis found that HLA-associated TCR beta chains were more clonally expanded and had lower generation probabilities than equally common non-associated chains. According to a later analysis, most CMV-associated TCR beta chains appeared to be HLA-restricted, and the HLA associations seemed to be driven largely by CMV exposure. Because HLA typing was unavailable for some donors at each locus, only the typed subset was used in association tests. The only immune exposure information available for the cohort was CMV serostatus. A later genetic analysis reported fewer N-insertions in productive TCRs among donors in an Asian-associated ancestry cluster than the roughly 640-donor mean. At a false discovery rate of 0.05, a later analysis linked roughly 17,000 TCR beta sequences to specific HLA alleles. Sequencing depth was assumed to be roughly uniform across donors in the presence/absence analyses, though that assumption may not hold. Strong co-occurrence of HLA alleles, especially DR and DQ, made assigning TCR associations to individual alleles difficult. According to the authors, the approach could potentially be generalized to other disease states and immunological phenotypes. Roughly 15 rarely observed V segments, including chromosome 9 orphons, were excluded from the earlier analysis of several hundred of the donors because counts were too low. According to a later analysis, TCR association rates differed among HLA loci, with DRB1 alleles showing the most associated TCRs and HLA-C alleles showing the fewest. A further reported finding was that TCR beta sequences accurately predicted the HLA-A and HLA-B alleles for most subjects in the first cohort. In both the original and validation cohorts, the classifier was reported to diagnose cytomegalovirus status with high specificity and sensitivity. This cohort had only TCR beta chains sequenced, and the lack of alpha or paired-chain data limited which features could be detected. Linkage disequilibrium might explain the correlated functional status among segregating V segments, but an unknown experimental factor could not be ruled out. In vitro tests confirmed that a few of the cytomegalovirus-associated TCR beta chains recognize cytomegalovirus antigens. Some IMGT-functional V segments, including TRBV6-2 and TRBV6-3, could not be distinguished by the 87-base-pair reads and were therefore excluded. Several of the top co-occurrence clusters appeared to be linked to parvovirus B19, influenza, CMV and Epstein-Barr virus, according to a later analysis. V-gene and J-gene trimming of TCR beta chains was associated with a missense DCLRE1C variant in a later genetic analysis, and the association was replicated in an independent cohort. A cluster of highly shared sequence variants was judged likely to represent a technical artifact of the sequencing pipeline.

Receptor libraries were prepared by the immunoSEQ multiplex PCR assay. For the multiplex PCR, a mixture combining 60 forward primers for TCR Vbeta segments and 13 reverse primers for TCR Jbeta segments was used. The CDR3 region of rearranged TCR beta genes was amplified from genomic DNA by a multiplex PCR assay. On the Illumina HiSeq System, the amplified TCR beta libraries were sequenced as 87-base-pair reads. Concerning the study's data processing: A later analysis tallied around 80 million unique TCR beta chains across the approximately 670 repertoires, and some 10 million of those chains were shared by two or more donors. A nearest-neighbor algorithm error-corrected the raw reads and collapsed the reads into unique sequences, merging closely related sequences to remove PCR and sequencing errors. CDR3 sequences were aligned to IMGT reference sequences to assign V, D and J gene segments. For a sequence to be retained, a match of at least six nucleotides was required to both a V gene segment and a J gene segment. A rearrangement was called productive if the CDR3 had no stop codons and remained in frame with V and J, and every other rearrangement was called non-productive. Following IMGT convention, CDR3 was defined as the stretch from the second conserved V-encoded cysteine up to the conserved J-encoded phenylalanine. The earlier analysis of about 620 of the donors excluded sequences that lacked an unambiguous match to a single V gene segment. An earlier analysis of approximately 590 of the donors classified V segments as functional when productive rearrangements were above 56.7% and as segregating when the standard deviation between donors was above 5%. A statistical classification framework was built to diagnose cytomegalovirus status from the catalog of TCR beta chain sequences. In a later analysis, TCR nucleotide sequences were compared against IMGT/GENE-DB human TR gene sequences so that V and J genes could be assigned. Using the TCRdist pipeline, a later analysis assigned CDR3 sequences along with most-parsimonious VDJ recombination scenarios. In a later analysis, every TCR beta chain was defined by the combination of its CDR3 amino acid sequence and its V-gene family, and reads without a unique V-gene family were dropped. To address suspected cross-contamination and a sequencing artifact, a later analysis removed over 500 highly shared, low-generation-probability nucleotide sequences. For each public chain, a later analysis derived a clonal expansion index from normalized ranks of inferred template counts within each repertoire. A later analysis computed generation probabilities with a VDJ recombination model fitted to out-of-frame rearrangements, and checked the results against IGoR. In a later analysis, hypergeometric tests were used to score TCR-TCR, TCR-HLA and TCR-CMV co-occurrence, with a repertoire-size bias correction applied to TCR pairs. To estimate false discovery rates, a later analysis permuted the HLA or CMV assignments 20 times. In a later analysis, co-occurring TCRs were grouped using DBSCAN, and TCRdist sequence similarity was added for clustering within HLA-allele-positive subsets. Repertoires with fewer than 30,000 or more than 120,000 public chains, plus five repertoires with anomalous nucleotide sharing, were excluded from co-occurrence clustering. Here the immuneACCESS table is served through TCRdb, limited to in-frame sequences with V and J called. Missing clones are a known gap in these copies; in checked studies unresolved V genes cover under half, and the rest lacks a known reason. That table furnishes V, J and clone size, whereas the DNA furnished D and trimming. This sample gives about 88,000 clones in total; 55% to 75% of them show up just once. The ten top clones hold 2.5% to 3% of the sample.

In total, around 600 healthy bone marrow donors made up the cohort. At the time of sampling, every cohort member was nominally healthy, though immune exposures that went unrecorded were likely present. The donor tested CMV seronegative and was one of the 352 seronegative cohort members. A peripheral blood sample was collected from each donor, and TCR beta sequencing was performed on peripheral blood mononuclear cells. The Qiagen DNeasy Blood Extraction Kit was used to extract genomic DNA from the blood cell samples. A remark on this clone: Its antigen has not been determined. Base qualities were left out, and no much larger clone turns up one base away.

Inclusive of the bounding cysteine and phenylalanine, the CDR3 is 15 residues long. Kept here is only the CDR3 DNA, which spans 45 bases and is read in frame from base 1. According to the germline V gene, CDR1 reads MGHRA and CDR2 reads YSYEKL. Trimming leaves V shorter by 4 bases and J shorter by 4 bases, with the junction holding 6 bases beyond the gene matches. This clonotype originated in a man in his fifties in good health and CMV-seronegative. The material sequenced was PBMCs. The rearranged segments are TRBV4-1 and TRBJ1-3, with 8 middle bases fitting TRBD1. The CDR3 has the sequence CASSPWTGTGNTIYF. In nucleotide form, the sequence is TGCGCCAGCAGCCCCTGGACAGGGACGGGAAACACCATATATTTT.